This entry is about one T cell receptor (beta chain). This entry comes from a study of blood T cell repertoires in COVID-19. Study-level information: PBMCs, B-cell-depleted T cells, or T cells provided the cDNA or gDNA that made up the material.

V was cut by 4 bases and J by 1 base, with 8 bases left in between. Germline V lookup: CDR1 SGDLS, CDR2 YYNGEE. The CDR3 is 14 residues long. Authors' analysis steps: Nucleated cell counts were estimated from reference gene primer amplification. Profiled with immunoSEQ multiplex PCR; TCRdb holds only in-frame clones, not every one. That table gives V, J and clone size, and the DNA gave D and trimming. The sample shows around 450,000 clones, about 85% of them seen only once. Living in about two dozen US areas, the participants were between about 18 and 90 years of age. Assignment of participants to cohorts was predicated upon participant-reported clinical history.

The receptor's source is a woman younger than 30 with acute COVID-19. The chain has TRBV9 and TRBJ2-2; tentative D call: TRBD1 (6 bases). The sample taken for sequencing was PBMCs or T cells enriched from blood (not recorded which). This CDR3 is CASSLTGNTGELFF. The CDR3 nucleotides are TGTGCCAGCAGCTTGACAGGGAACACCGGGGAGCTGTTTTTT.